This TCR beta chain was captured by sequencing in a study of Tregs in tolerant kidney transplant recipients. Turning to the study itself: Related graft donors supplied nonmyeloablative bone marrow transplants, and mixed chimerism was transient.

Only in-frame clones appear in the TCRdb table, and some are missing; sequencing was by immunoSEQ multiplex PCR. Among 98,000 or so clones, 90% were seen once, and the ten largest hold 0.3% to 0.4%. Thawed PBMCs were FACS-sorted into unstimulated CD4+CD25+CD127- regulatory T cells, CD4+CD25- non-regulatory cells, CD4 and CD8 cells. This CDR3 comprises 15 residues. Between the trimmed V and J ends, which lost 0 bases and 9 bases, there was a span of 16 bases. Germline-derived CDR1 and CDR2 are SGDLS and YYNGEE. Study-level points and caveats: The most relevant donor-specific Treg TCRbeta repertoire apparently came from expansion with activated donor B cells. Biological reproducibility was not directly addressed, but technical replication error appeared minimal.

This clone was found once. The antigen remains unidentified. This TCR came from a human donor who received a combined kidney and bone marrow transplant. The chain employs TRBV9 and TRBJ2-1; the D gene is possibly TRBD1 (6 bases). The sequencing used CD4+ T cells from blood, collected before the transplant. Here the CDR3 DNA reads TGTGCCAGCAGCGTAGCTACTGGACAGTCCAGTGAGCAGTTCTTC. It yields the protein CASSVATGQSSEQFF.